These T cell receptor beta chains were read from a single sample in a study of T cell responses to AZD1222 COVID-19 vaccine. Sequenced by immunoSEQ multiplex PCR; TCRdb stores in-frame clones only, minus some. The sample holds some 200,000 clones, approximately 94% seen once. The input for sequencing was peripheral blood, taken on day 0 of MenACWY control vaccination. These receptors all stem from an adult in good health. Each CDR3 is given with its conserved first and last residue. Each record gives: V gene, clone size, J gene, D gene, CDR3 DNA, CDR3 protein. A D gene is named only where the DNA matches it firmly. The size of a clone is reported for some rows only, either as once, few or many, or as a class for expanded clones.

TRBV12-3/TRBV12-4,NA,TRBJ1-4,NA,TGTGCCAGCAGTCTTTCAGGGGAGGAAAAACTGTTTTTT,CASSLSGEEKLFF
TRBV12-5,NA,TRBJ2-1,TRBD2,TGTGCTAGTGGTTTGAGCGGGACCTGGGGCGTGGACAATGAGCAGTTCTTC,CASGLSGTWGVDNEQFF
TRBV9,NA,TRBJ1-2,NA,TGTGCCAGCAGCGTAAACTATGGCTACACCTTC,CASSVNYGYTF
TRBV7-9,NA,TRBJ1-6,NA,TGTGCCAGCAGCCAAGCGGGCAGACCCCTCCACTTT,CASSQAGRPLHF
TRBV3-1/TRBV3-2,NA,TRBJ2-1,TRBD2,TGTGCCAGCAGCGTACCGGGACTACCGAATGAGCAGTTCTTC,CASSVPGLPNEQFF
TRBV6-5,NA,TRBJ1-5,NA,TGTGCCGGCCAGGACACCGTCGGGCCCCAGCATTTT,CAGQDTVGPQHF
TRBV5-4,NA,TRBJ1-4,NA,TGTGCCAGCAGTCTTGGCCCTGCAACTAATGAAAAACTGTTTTTT,CASSLGPATNEKLFF
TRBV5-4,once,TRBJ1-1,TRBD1,TGTGCCAGCAGCTGGGGGACAGGGAGGGACACTGAAGCTTTCTTT,CASSWGTGRDTEAFF
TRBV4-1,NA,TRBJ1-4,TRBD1,TGCGCCAGCAGCGGCGGGACAGGGGATGAAAAACTGTTTTTT,CASSGGTGDEKLFF
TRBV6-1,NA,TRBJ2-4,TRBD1,TGTGCCAGCAGTGAGCAAGGGGGCTGGAACATTCAGTACTTC,CASSEQGGWNIQYF
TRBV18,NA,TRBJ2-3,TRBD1,TGTGCCAGCTCACTAGTGACAGGGGGGACAGATACGCAGTATTTT,CASSLVTGGTDTQYF
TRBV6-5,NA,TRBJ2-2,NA,TGTGCCAGCAGTTACTCTGGGGTGGCCGGCGGGGAGCTGTTTTTT,CASSYSGVAGGELFF
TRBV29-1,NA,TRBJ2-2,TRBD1,TGCAGCGTCGCAACAGGGGTTCGGAACACCGGGGAGCTGTTTTTT,CSVATGVRNTGELFF
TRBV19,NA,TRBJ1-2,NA,TGTGCCAGTAGTATATCCCCCGGCTATGGCTACACCTTC,CASSISPGYGYTF
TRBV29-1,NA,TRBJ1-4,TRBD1,TGCAGCGTGCTTGAGGGGGCGAATGAAAAACTGTTTTTT,CSVLEGANEKLFF
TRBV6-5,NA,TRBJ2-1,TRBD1,TGTGCCAGCAGAAATTCCGGGACAGGCTGGGATGAGCAGTTCTTC,CASRNSGTGWDEQFF
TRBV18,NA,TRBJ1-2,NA,TGTGCCAGCTCACCGCAGGGAGGGGGCTATGGCTACACCTTC,CASSPQGGGYGYTF
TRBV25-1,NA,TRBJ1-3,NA,TGTGCCAGCACCCCTGGCGGGGGAAACACCATATATTTT,CASTPGGGNTIYF
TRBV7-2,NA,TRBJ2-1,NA,TGTGCCAGCAGCTTACGAGGGGAGTACAATGAGCAGTTCTTC,CASSLRGEYNEQFF
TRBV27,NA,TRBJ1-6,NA,TGTGCCAGCAGTTTCGGACAGAGGTCACCCCTCCACTTT,CASSFGQRSPLHF
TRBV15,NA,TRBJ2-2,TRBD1,TGTGCCACCAGCGATTCAGGGGGCGCGGACACCGGGGAGCTGTTTTTT,CATSDSGGADTGELFF
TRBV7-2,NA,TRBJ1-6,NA,TGTGCCAGCAGCCCAGGGGAGTATTCACCCCTCCACTTT,CASSPGEYSPLHF
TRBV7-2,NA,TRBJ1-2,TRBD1,TGTGCCAGCAGCGTAGGCGGGACAGGGAACTATGGCTACACCTTC,CASSVGGTGNYGYTF
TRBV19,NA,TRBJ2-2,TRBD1,TGTGCCAGTAGTGTCACAGGGGGAGGCACCGGGGAGCTGTTTTTT,CASSVTGGGTGELFF
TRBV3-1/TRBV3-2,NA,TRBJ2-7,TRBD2,TGTGCCAGCAGCCTCTCTCCCGGGACTAGTATGTACGAGCAGTACTTC,CASSLSPGTSMYEQYF
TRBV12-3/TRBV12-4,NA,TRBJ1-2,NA,TGTGCCACCCAGAGGGTGAACTATGGCTACACCTTC,CATQRVNYGYTF
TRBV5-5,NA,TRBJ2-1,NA,TGTGCCAGCAGCTTCGGGGATTTAGGCAATGAGCAGTTCTTC,CASSFGDLGNEQFF
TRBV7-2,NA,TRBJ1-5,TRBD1,TGTGCCAGCAGCTTAGCGGCCGGGACAGGTAACGATCAGCCCCAGCATTTT,CASSLAAGTGNDQPQHF
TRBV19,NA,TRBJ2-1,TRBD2,TGTGCCAGTAGTCCCACGACTAGCGGGGGGCCCAGGTTCTTC,CASSPTTSGGPRFF
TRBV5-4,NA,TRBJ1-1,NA,TGTGCCAGCAGCCCTATTCAGAACACTGAAGCTTTCTTT,CASSPIQNTEAFF
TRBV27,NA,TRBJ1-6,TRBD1,TGTGCCAGCAGGGGGACAGGGAGGAATTCACCCCTCCACTTT,CASRGTGRNSPLHF
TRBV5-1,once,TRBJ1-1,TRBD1,TGCGCCAGCAGCCAAGGGGACAGCAACACTGAAGCTTTCTTT,CASSQGDSNTEAFF
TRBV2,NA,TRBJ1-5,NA,TGTGCCAGCAGCGCGACTCGGACAGTACTATACAATCAGCCCCAGCATTTT,CASSATRTVLYNQPQHF
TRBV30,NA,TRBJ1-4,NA,TGTGCCTGGAGGGCAAGGGTAATGGAGGAAAAACTGTTTTTT,CAWRARVMEEKLFF
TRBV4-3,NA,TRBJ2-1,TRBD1,TGCGCCAGCAGCCAACCCGGGACAGGGTTCAATGAGCAGTTCTTC,CASSQPGTGFNEQFF
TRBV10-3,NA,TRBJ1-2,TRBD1,TGTGCCATCAGGGGGACAGCGTCTGGCTACACCTTC,CAIRGTASGYTF
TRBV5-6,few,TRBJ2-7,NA,TGTGCCAGCAGCTTGGGACGGTCCCTTGAGCAGTACTTC,CASSLGRSLEQYF
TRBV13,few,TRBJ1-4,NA,TGTGCCAGCAGCCCGGGGGGACAAGGACGGGCCGAAAAACTGTTTTTT,CASSPGGQGRAEKLFF
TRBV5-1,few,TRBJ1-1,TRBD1,TGCGCCAGCAGCTTGGGAGTGACAGGGGCCATGAACACTGAAGCTTTCTTT,CASSLGVTGAMNTEAFF
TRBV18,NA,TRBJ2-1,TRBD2,TGTGCCAGCTCACCAGGGGAGGGGCCCTACAATGAGCAGTTCTTC,CASSPGEGPYNEQFF
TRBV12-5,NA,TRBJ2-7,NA,TGTGCTAGTGGTTCCCCAGGGCGGTACGAGCAGTACTTC,CASGSPGRYEQYF
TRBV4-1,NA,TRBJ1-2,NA,TGCGCCAGCAGCCAACAACTACAGGCACCCTATGGCTACACCTTC,CASSQQLQAPYGYTF
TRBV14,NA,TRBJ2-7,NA,TGTGCCAGCAGCCATAAAAAGGGCAGGGGATCCTACGAGCAGTACTTC,CASSHKKGRGSYEQYF
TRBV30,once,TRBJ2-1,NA,TGTGCCTGGACCCGACAGTCTGTATCAACTGCGTACAATGAGCAGTTCTTC,CAWTRQSVSTAYNEQFF
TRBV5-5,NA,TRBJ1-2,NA,TGTGCCAGCAGCCCAGCGGCGACGAGGGCATCCCTCTATTCCTATGGCTACACCTTC,CASSPAATRASLYSYGYTF